This T cell receptor beta chain was observed in a study of T cell responses to AZD1222 COVID-19 vaccine. Study findings and constraints: The study identified only five to seven AZD1222 recipients as seropositive at baseline. Dominant CD4 TCR responses targeted spike regions 160-218 and 743-854. The donors showed a predominance of white British ancestry and of females, with possible underestimation of clonal diversity.

The assay was immunoSEQ multiplex PCR, and TCRdb's table has in-frame clones only and misses some. The table lists 65,000 to 70,000 clones, roughly 80% of them singletons. Germline assignment: CDR1 MNHEY and CDR2 SVGAGI. CDR3 length equals 15 residues. The J segment lost 3 bases and the V segment lost 6 bases, leaving 4 bases of the junction unmatched. Second doses were pooled across both intervals (about 4 or about 12 weeks). Points on this clone: Its antigen is not identified.

The chain is built from TRBV6-5 and TRBJ2-2, with 10 bases matching TRBD1. The sequencing used peripheral blood, collected 28 days after the second AZD1222 dose. This clonotype was obtained from an adult who received the AZD1222 COVID-19 vaccine. The CDR3 region has the DNA TGTGCCAGCAGGACAGGGGGCTTAGACACCGGGGAGCTGTTTTTT. Translated, it gives CASRTGGLDTGELFF.